One and the same sample provided the 10 T cell receptor beta chains below, sequenced in a study of cytomegalovirus exposure and HLA in healthy donors (dated by TCRdb to the late 2010s). Library preparation was by the immunoSEQ multiplex PCR assay. For the multiplex PCR, a mixture combining 60 forward primers for TCR Vbeta segments and 13 reverse primers for TCR Jbeta segments was used. TCRdb re-hosts the immuneACCESS table, in-frame sequences only. Its copies lack some clones; in the studies checked, an unresolved V gene accounts for under half of them, and the cause for the rest is not known. For this sample the table gives some 200,000 clones, of which 82% were detected only once. Clones ranked in the top ten supply 6.5% of the sample. Sequencing was carried out using PBMCs. The receptors shown here come from a woman in her 50s in good health and CMV-seropositive.

The DNA of the CDR3 is TGTGCCATCAGTGACTCGGGTTCTGGGGCCAACGTCCTGACTTTC. Translated, it gives CAISDSGSGANVLTF. The V call is TRBV10-3, the J call TRBJ2-6; no firm D call. CDR1 and CDR2 (germline): ENHRY, SYGVKD. CDR3 size: 15 residues. Trimming left V 3 bases short and J 1 base short, with 7 bases between.

The DNA for the CDR3 is TGCGCCACCCGGGACAGGGTAAGGGGTGAAGCTTTCTTT. It codes for CATRDRVRGEAFF. This chain connects TRBV10-1 to TRBJ1-1; 9 nucleotides line up with TRBD1. Trimming took 10 bases from V and 7 from J; bases not matched to a gene: 10. Germline CDR1 and CDR2: WNHNN and SYGVQD (reference sequence). This CDR3 comprises 13 residues.

V and J are TRBV10-3 and TRBJ1-1; D unresolved. V was pared by 2 bases and J by 6 bases, with 13 bases between. The CDR3 is 14 amino acids. The V gene's germline CDR1 is ENHRY and CDR2 SYGVKD. The chain's CDR3 is CAISEDVRRPEAFF. CDR3 DNA: TGTGCCATCAGTGAGGACGTCCGGAGGCCTGAAGCTTTCTTT.

The chain is built from TRBV6-6 and TRBJ2-3, with 15 bases fitting TRBD2. Per the germline V gene, CDR1 is MNHNY and CDR2 is SVGAGI (reference sequence). The CDR3 spans 14 residues. J was trimmed by 12 bases and V by 4 bases; bases with no gene match: 5. The CDR3 loop reads CASSLGLAGGHQYF. The CDR3 DNA is TGTGCCAGCAGTTTAGGACTAGCGGGGGGGCATCAGTATTTT.

This rearrangement joins TRBV18 to TRBJ1-2, with D possibly TRBD1 on 6 matching bases. The germline gives CDR1 KGHSH, CDR2 LQKENI. V was clipped by 1 base and J by 5 bases, with 14 bases between them. This CDR3 has 15 residues. The CDR3 is CASSPRDGGEYGYTF. The CDR3 DNA reads as TGTGCCAGCTCACCACGGGATGGGGGCGAGTATGGCTACACCTTC.

The rearrangement links TRBV4-1 to TRBJ2-5; 8 bases agree with TRBD2. Germline V gene sequence: CDR1 MGHRA, CDR2 YSYEKL. The CDR3 covers 14 residues. V was clipped by 5 bases and J by 4 bases; unmatched bases: 6. This chain's CDR3 is CASSLLAGVETQYF. The CDR3 DNA reads TGCGCCAGCAGCTTGCTAGCGGGCGTAGAGACCCAGTACTTC.

The CDR3 DNA reads TGTGCCAGCAGTTTATGGGCTAGTCCTTCCTACAATGAGCAGTTCTTC. Translated, it gives CASSLWASPSYNEQFF. This chain uses TRBV28 with TRBJ2-1; D call uncertain. The CDR3 extends over 16 amino acids. Trimming pared 0 bases from V and 1 base from J, leaving 10 bases between. The germline V gene has CDR1 MDHEN and CDR2 SYDVKM. Filled out from reference TRBV28 and TRBJ2-1, the complete variable domain reads DVKVTQSSRYLVKRTGEKVFLECVQDMDHENMFWYRQDPGLGLRLIYFSYDVKMKEKGDIPEGYSVSREKKERFSLILESASTNQTSMYLCASSLWASPSYNEQFFGPGTRLTVL.

This clone showed up just once. This chain uses TRBV28 with TRBJ1-3, with D unclear. CDR1 MDHEN and CDR2 SYDVKM come from the germline V gene. The CDR3 runs 14 residues. V lost 6 bases and J 8 bases, leaving 17 bases between the germline ends. CDR3 DNA sequence: TGTGCCAGCAGCTCAGCGCCCGGCGGGTACACCATATATTTT. This sequence encodes CASSSAPGGYTIYF.

V usage is TRBV6-5 and J usage is TRBJ2-5; 12 positions agree with TRBD2. Germline assignment: CDR1 MNHEY and CDR2 SVGAGI. With V trimmed by 6 bases and J by 4 bases, 6 bases remained unmatched. CDR3 length equals 15 residues. The DNA for the CDR3 is TGTGCCAGCAGCCATCTAGCGGGAGGGGGAGAGACCCAGTACTTC. This translates into CASSHLAGGGETQYF.

This chain links TRBV10-3 with TRBJ2-7; 9 nucleotides align to TRBD2. Looked up from germline, CDR1 is ENHRY and CDR2 is SYGVKD. Trimming cost V 0 bases and J 5 bases; bases outside gene matches: 5. The CDR3 consists of 15 residues. The CDR3 loop is CAISESIAGANEQYF. As DNA, the CDR3 is TGTGCCATCAGTGAGTCGATAGCGGGAGCTAACGAGCAGTACTTC.